This TCR beta chain was sequenced during a study of T cell changes during pregnancy in multiple sclerosis. Measured with immunoSEQ multiplex PCR; TCRdb has only the in-frame clones, and not every one. Of about 60,000 clones detected, about nine tenths appear once; the ten largest clones hold roughly 2.3%. Deletions cut 4 bases from V and 0 bases from J, with 9 bases between. The germline CDR1 and CDR2 sequences are SNHLY and FYNNEI. This CDR3 spans 15 amino acids. The sequence came from a female donor with multiple sclerosis, enrolled in a pregnancy study. The sample here was peripheral blood, taken in the first trimester of pregnancy. The chain is built from TRBV2 and TRBJ2-2; D might be TRBD2 (5 bases). The CDR3 nucleotides read TGTGCCAGCAGTGCGGTGGGAGCGAACACCGGGGAGCTGTTTTTT. Translating gives CASSAVGANTGELFF.